One sample yielded the 19 T cell receptor beta chains listed below, sequenced in a study of T cell responses to AZD1222 COVID-19 vaccine. Assay used: immunoSEQ multiplex PCR; TCRdb lists only in-frame clones, some missing. Among 86,000 or so clones listed, around 90% were seen once. Sequencing used peripheral blood, obtained on day 0 of AZD1222 vaccination. Every receptor here comes from an adult in good health.

This chain joins TRBV12-5 and TRBJ1-5, with D unresolved. Trimming left V 6 bases short and J 1 base short, with 13 bases between. CDR1 and CDR2 (germline): LGHNT, FRNRAP. The CDR3 contains 15 residues. CDR3 coding DNA: TGTGCTAGTGGCCCCGGGGTCCGAAGCAATCAGCCCCAGCATTTT. It specifies CASGPGVRSNQPQHF.

The chain combines TRBV4-3 with TRBJ2-1; D is perhaps TRBD2 (5 bases). This CDR3 spans 17 amino acids. V lost 1 base, J lost 0 bases, and 13 bases lay in between. Germline V lookup: CDR1 LGHNA, CDR2 YSLEER. As DNA, the CDR3 is TGCGCCAGCAGCCAAGGGAGGAGCCCGAGCTCCTACAATGAGCAGTTCTTC. It translates to CASSQGRSPSSYNEQFF.

This rearrangement joins TRBV7-2 to TRBJ2-1, with a tentative D call TRBD2 (5 bases). Trimming removed 4 bases from V and 15 bases from J, with 16 bases in between. Germline V lookup: CDR1 SGHTA, CDR2 FQGNSA. This CDR3 contains 12 residues. DNA for the CDR3: TGTGCCAGCAGCTGGCTAGCAGGCCTTTGGTTCTTC. It specifies CASSWLAGLWFF.

The chain carries TRBV5-6 and TRBJ1-2; the match to TRBD1 covers 8 bases. This CDR3 contains 14 residues. Per the germline V gene, CDR1 is SGHDT and CDR2 is YYEEEE. V lost 3 bases to trimming and J lost 6 bases; unmatched junction nucleotides: 7. CDR3 coding DNA: TGTGCCAGCAGCTCACCCCGGGACAGGCATGGCTACACCTTC. Translated, it gives CASSSPRDRHGYTF.

This clone was counted only a few times. The junction does not match germline at one end; this may be a read error. DNA of the CDR3: TGTGCCAGCAGCCAGGACGGAGCCTATAGTTCACCCCTCCACTTT. Amino acid sequence: CASSQDGAYSSPLHF. This chain connects TRBV11-3 to TRBJ1-6; D unclear. Germline V gene sequence: CDR1 SGHNT, CDR2 YENEEA. This CDR3 spans 15 amino acids.

This chain joins TRBV5-1 and TRBJ2-1, with D possibly matching TRBD2 (6 bases). Trimming pared 4 bases from V and 10 bases from J, leaving 15 bases between. The germline gives CDR1 SGHRS, CDR2 YFSETQ. There are 13 residues in the CDR3. CDR3 region: CASSPGLRDEQFF. The CDR3 DNA follows: TGCGCCAGCAGCCCGGGACTCCGGGACGAGCAGTTCTTC.

The rearrangement links TRBV28 to TRBJ1-2; D might be TRBD1 (6 bases). The CDR3 runs to 14 residues. Looked up from germline, CDR1 is MDHEN and CDR2 is SYDVKM. The V gene lost 4 bases and the J gene lost 4 bases, with 13 bases spanning the gap. The CDR3 loop is CASSSPSDSYGYTF. In DNA, the CDR3 is TGTGCCAGCAGTTCCCCGTCGGACAGCTATGGCTACACCTTC.

The V call is TRBV6-1, the J call TRBJ1-5; 9 positions match TRBD1. The germline V gene encodes CDR1 MNHNS and CDR2 SASEGT. V shed 2 bases, J shed 5 bases, and the junction held 10 bases outside the gene matches. This CDR3 is built from 17 residues. Here the CDR3 reads CASSETATGGAYQPQHF. The CDR3 nucleotides read TGTGCCAGCAGTGAAACCGCTACAGGGGGCGCCTATCAGCCCCAGCATTTT.

The chain combines TRBV28 with TRBJ1-2; unclear D gene. The CDR3 has 13 residues. Germline V gives CDR1 MDHEN, CDR2 SYDVKM. V was pared by 4 bases and J by 10 bases, with 16 bases between. In DNA form, the CDR3 reads TGTGCCAGCAGTTATACCGGAACACGGATCTACACCTTC. It yields the protein CASSYTGTRIYTF.

The chain links TRBV7-2 to TRBJ1-1, with D maybe TRBD1 (5 bases). V was shortened by 5 bases and J by 3 bases, with 10 bases between the two germline ends. CDR3 length equals 13 residues. Per germline, CDR1 SGHTA and CDR2 FQGNSA. The CDR3 loop reads CASSVQVYTEAFF. The CDR3 DNA is TGTGCCAGCAGCGTACAGGTATACACTGAAGCTTTCTTT.

The rearrangement links TRBV10-2 to TRBJ2-3, with 8 bases that match TRBD2. CDR3 length: 15 amino acids. CDR1 and CDR2 from the germline V gene are WSHSY and SAAADI. The V gene end was trimmed by 6 bases and the J gene end by 1 base; junction bases not matched to a gene: 6. In DNA form, the CDR3 reads TGCGCCAGCAGCCCGGGAGCGGGAGGCACAGATACGCAGTATTTT. As protein: CASSPGAGGTDTQYF.

The chain joins TRBV14 to TRBJ1-2; 11 bases agree with TRBD1. J lost 2 bases, V lost 3 bases, and 5 bases had no gene match. The germline V gene has CDR1 SGHDN and CDR2 FVKESK. This CDR3 is 16 amino acids long. Here the CDR3 reads CASSQAGTGGNYGYTF. The CDR3 coding sequence is TGTGCCAGCAGCCAGGCCGGGACAGGGGGGAACTATGGCTACACCTTC.

This sequence joins TRBV12-3 or TRBV12-4 and TRBJ1-2; 10 positions agree with TRBD1. This CDR3 has 13 amino acids. The junction had 0 bases not matched to a gene; V was cut back by 3 bases and J by 5 bases. CDR3 residues: CASSLGQGYGYTF. DNA for the CDR3: TGTGCCAGCAGTTTGGGACAGGGGTATGGCTACACCTTC.

The chain joins TRBV28 to TRBJ1-4, with 7 bases identical to TRBD1. This CDR3 spans 13 amino acids. The V gene end was trimmed by 6 bases and the J gene end by 8 bases; junction bases not matched to a gene: 6. In germline, CDR1 is MDHEN, CDR2 SYDVKM. CDR3 in amino acids: CASRYGTAEKLFF. CDR3 DNA sequence: TGTGCCAGCAGATACGGGACAGCCGAAAAACTGTTTTTT.

The chain combines TRBV11-3 with TRBJ1-1, with D hard to call. The V end was cut by 9 bases, the J end by 7 bases, with 9 bases between. Germline CDR1 SGHNT, CDR2 YENEEA. The CDR3 contains 10 residues. CDR3 protein: CARNGGEAFF. CDR3 in DNA: TGTGCCAGAAATGGCGGTGAAGCTTTCTTT.

This chain connects TRBV3-1 (or the pseudogene TRBV3-2) to TRBJ1-2; 12 nucleotides align to TRBD1. CDR3 length equals 14 residues. The ends lost 4 bases at V and 4 bases at J; junction bases unmatched: 1. Germline V gene sequence: CDR1 LGHDT, CDR2 YNNKEL (reference sequence). The CDR3 DNA is TGTGCCAGCAGCCGGGGACAGGGGGCCTATGGCTACACCTTC. Translating gives CASSRGQGAYGYTF.

This chain links TRBV6-4 with TRBJ1-1; possible D gene TRBD1, 5 bases. The CDR3 has 13 amino acids. V lost 4 bases, J lost 5 bases, and 11 bases lay in between. Germline CDR1 and CDR2: MRHNA and SNTAGT. The DNA of the CDR3 is TGTGCCAGCAGTGCACAGGCAACTACTGAAGCTTTCTTT. Amino acid sequence: CASSAQATTEAFF.

The gene calls are TRBV5-6 and TRBJ1-1; D is uncertain. CDR1 is SGHDT, CDR2 YYEEEE, per germline. Between the trimmed V and J ends, which lost 4 bases and 5 bases, there was a span of 6 bases. The CDR3 extends over 11 amino acids. CDR3 in DNA: TGTGCCAGCAGCCAACGGACTGAAGCTTTCTTT. This gives the protein CASSQRTEAFF.

This rearrangement joins TRBV2 to TRBJ2-3; D unresolved. The CDR3 is 15 residues long. Germline V lookup: CDR1 SNHLY, CDR2 FYNNEI. V was pared by 6 bases and J by 0 bases, with 13 bases between. The CDR3 is CASRNPGQSTDTQYF. CDR3 bases: TGTGCCAGCAGAAACCCGGGCCAAAGCACAGATACGCAGTATTTT.